The 7 T cell receptor beta chains presented below share a single source sample, sequenced in a study of OX40 agonist ivuxolimab in advanced cancers. Assay used: immunoSEQ multiplex PCR; TCRdb lists only in-frame clones, some missing. This sample has 55,000 to 80,000 clones, with about four fifths found just once. This specimen was CD4+ or CD8+ T cells sorted from blood, taken in a trial of the OX40 agonist ivuxolimab. These receptors all come from an adult with an advanced solid tumor such as melanoma, head and neck, liver or kidney cancer.

This chain joins TRBV16 and TRBJ1-1; D may be TRBD1 (6 bases). With 4 bases removed from V and 2 bases from J, the gap between germline ends came to 11 bases. The CDR3 has 14 amino acids. Looked up from germline, CDR1 is KGHSY and CDR2 is FQNENV. The CDR3 here is CASSRVDRNTEAFF. The DNA for the CDR3 is TGTGCCAGCAGCCGGGTGGACAGAAACACTGAAGCTTTCTTT.

This chain connects TRBV27 to TRBJ2-1; TRBD2 aligns across 12 bases. The germline V gene has CDR1 MNHEY and CDR2 SMNVEV (reference sequence). After removal of 6 bases from V and 3 bases from J, the junction contained 6 bases not matched to a gene. This CDR3 has 16 amino acids. CDR3 amino acids: CASRYQLAGGYNEQFF. The CDR3 coding sequence is TGTGCCAGCAGATACCAACTAGCGGGGGGCTACAATGAGCAGTTCTTC.

V gene TRBV9 combines with J gene TRBJ2-3; 11 nucleotides match TRBD2. The trim removed 5 bases at V and 2 bases at J, leaving 7 bases unmatched. This CDR3 is 16 amino acids long. Per the germline V gene, CDR1 is SGDLS and CDR2 is YYNGEE. The CDR3 DNA is TGTGCCAGCAGTATCACTAGCGGGGGACTCACAGATACGCAGTATTTT. Protein product: CASSITSGGLTDTQYF.

A single count supports this clone. This chain joins TRBV20-1 and TRBJ2-5; no reliable D call. The CDR3 consists of 10 residues. Looked up from germline, CDR1 is DFQATT and CDR2 is SNEGSKA (reference sequence). The V end was cut by 0 bases, the J end by 5 bases, with 1 base between. The CDR3 protein is CSARDETQYF. The DNA of the CDR3 is TGCAGTGCTAGAGACGAGACCCAGTACTTC.

V usage is TRBV25-1 and J usage is TRBJ1-1; possibly TRBD1 for D (5 bases). The CDR3 covers 11 residues. Trimming shortened V by 8 bases and J by 3 bases, and 7 bases separated the two germline ends. Per the germline V gene, CDR1 is MGHDK and CDR2 is SYGVNS. This CDR3 is CASEGHTEAFF. CDR3 nucleotides: TGTGCCAGCGAGGGACACACTGAAGCTTTCTTT.

The chain joins TRBV7-9 to TRBJ2-3; 9 bases line up with TRBD2. The CDR3 extends over 16 amino acids. Losses at the gene ends were 1 base for V and 3 bases for J; bases not matched to a gene: 5. CDR1 SEHNR and CDR2 FQNEAQ come from the germline V gene (reference sequence). The CDR3 DNA is TGTGCCAGCAGCTTAGGGTCTAGCGGGATAACAGATACGCAGTATTTT. It yields the protein CASSLGSSGITDTQYF.

This rearrangement joins TRBV7-2 to TRBJ2-1, with 12 nucleotides matching TRBD2. CDR1 is SGHTA, CDR2 FQGNSA, per germline. The V gene end was trimmed by 1 base and the J gene end by 6 bases; junction bases not matched to a gene: 4. The CDR3 is 16 residues long. CDR3 in amino acids: CASSLELAGGRNEQFF. The CDR3 nucleotides are TGTGCCAGCAGCTTAGAGCTAGCGGGGGGGCGCAATGAGCAGTTCTTC.